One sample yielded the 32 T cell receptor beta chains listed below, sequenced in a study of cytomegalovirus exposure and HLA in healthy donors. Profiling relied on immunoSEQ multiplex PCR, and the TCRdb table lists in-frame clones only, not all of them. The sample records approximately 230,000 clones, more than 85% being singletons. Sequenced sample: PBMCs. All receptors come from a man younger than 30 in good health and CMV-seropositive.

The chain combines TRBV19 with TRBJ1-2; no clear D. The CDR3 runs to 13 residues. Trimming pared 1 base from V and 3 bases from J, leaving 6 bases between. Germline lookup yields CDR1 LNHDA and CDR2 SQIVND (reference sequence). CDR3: CASSIGRYYGYTF. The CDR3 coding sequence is TGTGCCAGTAGTATAGGACGGTACTATGGCTACACCTTC.

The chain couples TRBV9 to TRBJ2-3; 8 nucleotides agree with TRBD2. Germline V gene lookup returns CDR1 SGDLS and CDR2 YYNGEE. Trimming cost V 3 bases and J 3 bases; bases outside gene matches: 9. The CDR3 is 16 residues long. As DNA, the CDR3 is TGTGCCAGCAGCGACCCCGGGAGGGCCTCGACAGATACGCAGTATTTT. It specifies CASSDPGRASTDTQYF.

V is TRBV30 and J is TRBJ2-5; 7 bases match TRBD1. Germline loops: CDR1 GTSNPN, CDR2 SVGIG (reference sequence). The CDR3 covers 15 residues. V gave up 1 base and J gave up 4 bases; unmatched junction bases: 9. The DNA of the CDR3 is TGTGCCTGGAGTGGGGACAGAGTATTAGGAGAGACCCAGTACTTC. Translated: CAWSGDRVLGETQYF.

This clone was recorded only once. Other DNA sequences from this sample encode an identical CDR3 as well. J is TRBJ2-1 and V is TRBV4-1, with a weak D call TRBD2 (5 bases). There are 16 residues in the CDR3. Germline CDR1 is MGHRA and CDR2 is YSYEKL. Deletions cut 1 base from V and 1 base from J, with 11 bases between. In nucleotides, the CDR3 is TGCGCCAGCAGCCAAGTATCTGGGAGTTCCTACAATGAGCAGTTCTTC. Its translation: CASSQVSGSSYNEQFF.

The CDR3, as DNA: TGTGCCAGCAGTTTAACCCGCCAGCGGTCCACCTACAATGAGCAGTTCTTC. Protein: CASSLTRQRSTYNEQFF. The chain couples TRBV27 to TRBJ2-1; maybe TRBD2 (5 bases). CDR3 length equals 17 residues. Germline CDR1 MNHEY, CDR2 SMNVEV (reference sequence). With 2 bases removed from V and 2 bases from J, the gap between germline ends came to 16 bases.

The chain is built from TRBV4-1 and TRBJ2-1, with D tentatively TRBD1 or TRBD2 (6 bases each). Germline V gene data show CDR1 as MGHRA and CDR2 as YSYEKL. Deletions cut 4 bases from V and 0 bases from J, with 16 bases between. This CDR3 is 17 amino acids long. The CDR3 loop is CASSPFGGQSSYNEQFF. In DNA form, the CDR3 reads TGCGCCAGCAGCCCTTTCGGGGGCCAGAGCTCCTACAATGAGCAGTTCTTC.

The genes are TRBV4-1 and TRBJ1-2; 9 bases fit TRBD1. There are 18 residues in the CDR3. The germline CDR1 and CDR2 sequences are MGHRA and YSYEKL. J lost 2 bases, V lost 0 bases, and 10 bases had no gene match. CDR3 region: CASSQEPWTGVSNYGYTF. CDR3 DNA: TGCGCCAGCAGCCAAGAGCCCTGGACAGGGGTCTCAAACTATGGCTACACCTTC.

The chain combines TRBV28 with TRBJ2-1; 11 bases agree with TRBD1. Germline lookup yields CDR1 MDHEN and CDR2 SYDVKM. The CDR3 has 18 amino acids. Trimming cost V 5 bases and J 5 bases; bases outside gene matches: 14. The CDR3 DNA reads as TGTGCCAGCAGTCTAAACACCATTGGACAGGGGGCTAACAATGAGCAGTTCTTC. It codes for CASSLNTIGQGANNEQFF.

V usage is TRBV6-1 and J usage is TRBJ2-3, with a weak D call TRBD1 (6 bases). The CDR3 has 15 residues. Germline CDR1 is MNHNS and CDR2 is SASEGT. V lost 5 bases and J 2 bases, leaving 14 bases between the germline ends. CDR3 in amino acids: CASSRQVGVTDTQYF. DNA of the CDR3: TGTGCCAGCAGTCGACAGGTGGGAGTCACAGATACGCAGTATTTT.

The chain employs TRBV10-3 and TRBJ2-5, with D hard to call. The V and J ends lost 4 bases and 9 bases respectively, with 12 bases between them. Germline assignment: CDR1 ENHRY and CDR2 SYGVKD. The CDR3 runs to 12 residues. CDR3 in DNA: TGTGCCATCAGTGGTATGGATGGGGCCCAGTACTTC. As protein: CAISGMDGAQYF.

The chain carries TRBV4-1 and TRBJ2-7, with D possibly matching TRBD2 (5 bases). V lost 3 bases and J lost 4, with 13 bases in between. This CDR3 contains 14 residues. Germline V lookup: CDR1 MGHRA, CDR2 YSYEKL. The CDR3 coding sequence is TGCGCCAGCAGCCAGGGGTTACGGGGATACGAGCAGTACTTC. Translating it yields CASSQGLRGYEQYF.

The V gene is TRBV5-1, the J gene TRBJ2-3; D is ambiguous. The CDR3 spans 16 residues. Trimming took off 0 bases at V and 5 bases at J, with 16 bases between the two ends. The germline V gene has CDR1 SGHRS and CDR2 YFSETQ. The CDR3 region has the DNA TGCGCCAGCAGCTTGGGGAGAGCGATCGACATAGATACGCAGTATTTT. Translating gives CASSLGRAIDIDTQYF. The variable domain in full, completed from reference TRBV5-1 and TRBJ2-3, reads KAGVTQTPRYLIKTRGQQVTLSCSPISGHRSVSWYQQTPGQGLQFLFEYFSETQRNKGNFPGRFSGRQFSNSRSEMNVSTLELGDSALYLCASSLGRAIDIDTQYFGPGTRLTVL.

In nucleotides, the CDR3 is TGCGCCAGCAGCCTGGGGACAGGGAGTGGCTACACCTTC. Protein: CASSLGTGSGYTF. V gene TRBV5-1 combines with J gene TRBJ1-2; 9 bases are a match to TRBD1. With 4 bases clipped from V and 7 bases from J, the junction kept 5 bases outside the gene matches. The CDR3 consists of 13 residues. Germline loops: CDR1 SGHRS, CDR2 YFSETQ.

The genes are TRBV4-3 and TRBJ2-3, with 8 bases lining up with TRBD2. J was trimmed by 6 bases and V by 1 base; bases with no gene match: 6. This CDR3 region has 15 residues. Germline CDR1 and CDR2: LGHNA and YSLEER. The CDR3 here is CASSQVPSGSDTQYF. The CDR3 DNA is TGCGCCAGCAGCCAAGTACCCAGCGGGAGTGATACGCAGTATTTT.

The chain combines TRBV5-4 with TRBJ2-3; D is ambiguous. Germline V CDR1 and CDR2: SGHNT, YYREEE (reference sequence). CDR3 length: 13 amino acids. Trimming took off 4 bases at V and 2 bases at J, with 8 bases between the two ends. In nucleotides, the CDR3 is TGTGCCAGCAGCCTCCGCCACACAGATACGCAGTATTTT. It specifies CASSLRHTDTQYF.

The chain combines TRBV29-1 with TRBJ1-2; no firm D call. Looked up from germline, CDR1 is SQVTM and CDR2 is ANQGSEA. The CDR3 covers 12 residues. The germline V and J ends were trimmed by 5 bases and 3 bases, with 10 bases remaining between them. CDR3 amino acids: CSVSTEDYGYTF. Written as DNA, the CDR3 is TGCAGCGTTTCGACGGAAGACTATGGCTACACCTTC. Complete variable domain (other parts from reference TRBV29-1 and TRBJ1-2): SAVISQKPSRDICQRGTSLTIQCQVDSQVTMMFWYRQQPGQSLTLIATANQGSEATYESGFVIDKFPISRPNLTFSTLTVSNMSPEDSSIYLCSVSTEDYGYTFGSGTRLTVV.

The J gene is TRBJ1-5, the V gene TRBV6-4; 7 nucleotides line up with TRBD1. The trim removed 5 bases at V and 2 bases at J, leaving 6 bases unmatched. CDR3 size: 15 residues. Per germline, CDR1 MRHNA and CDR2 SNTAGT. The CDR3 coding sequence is TGTGCCAGCAGTCTGACAGGGTGGTGCAATCAGCCCCAGCATTTT. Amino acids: CASSLTGWCNQPQHF.

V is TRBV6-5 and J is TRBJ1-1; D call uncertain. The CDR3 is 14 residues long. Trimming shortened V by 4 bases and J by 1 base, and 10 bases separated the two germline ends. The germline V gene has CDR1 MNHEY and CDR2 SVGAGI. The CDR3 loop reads CASSLRAPNTEAFF. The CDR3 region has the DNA TGTGCCAGCAGTTTAAGGGCACCGAACACTGAAGCTTTCTTT.

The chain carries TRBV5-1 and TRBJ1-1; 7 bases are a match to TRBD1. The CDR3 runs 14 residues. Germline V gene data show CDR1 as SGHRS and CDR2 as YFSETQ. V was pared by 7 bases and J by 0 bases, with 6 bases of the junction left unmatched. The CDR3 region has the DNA TGCGCCAGCCGACAGGGAGGCGTGAACACTGAAGCTTTCTTT. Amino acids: CASRQGGVNTEAFF.

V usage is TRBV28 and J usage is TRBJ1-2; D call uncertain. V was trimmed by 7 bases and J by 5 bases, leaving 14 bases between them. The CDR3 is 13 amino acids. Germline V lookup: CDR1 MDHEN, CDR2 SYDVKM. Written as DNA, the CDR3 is TGTGCCAGCAACGACCGGGCTACGTATGGCTACACCTTC. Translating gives CASNDRATYGYTF.

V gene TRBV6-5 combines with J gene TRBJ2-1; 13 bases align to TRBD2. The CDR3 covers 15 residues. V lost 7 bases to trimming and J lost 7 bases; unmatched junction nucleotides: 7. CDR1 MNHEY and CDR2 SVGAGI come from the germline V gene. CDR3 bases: TGTGCCAGCACCCGGACTAGCGGGAGAGGTAATGAGCAGTTCTTC. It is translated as CASTRTSGRGNEQFF.

CDR3 amino acids: CASSLALAGGYNEQFF. The CDR3 DNA reads as TGCGCCAGCAGCTTGGCGCTAGCGGGAGGATACAATGAGCAGTTCTTC. The rearrangement joins TRBV5-1 to TRBJ2-1, with 11 nucleotides matching TRBD2. V lost 0 bases to trimming and J lost 4 bases; unmatched junction nucleotides: 3. The germline CDR1 and CDR2 sequences are SGHRS and YFSETQ. The CDR3 is made up of 16 amino acids.

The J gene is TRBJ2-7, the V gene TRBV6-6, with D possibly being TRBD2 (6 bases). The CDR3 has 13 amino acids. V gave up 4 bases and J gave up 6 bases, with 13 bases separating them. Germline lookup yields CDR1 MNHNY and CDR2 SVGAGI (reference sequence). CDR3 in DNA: TGTGCCAGCAGTTTACGGGAGAGGGGCGAGCAGTACTTC. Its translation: CASSLRERGEQYF.

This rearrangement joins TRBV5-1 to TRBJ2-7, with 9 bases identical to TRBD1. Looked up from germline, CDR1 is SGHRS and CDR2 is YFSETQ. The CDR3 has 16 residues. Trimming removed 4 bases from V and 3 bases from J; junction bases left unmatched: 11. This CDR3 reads CASSAFTRDRDYEQYF. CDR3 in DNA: TGCGCCAGCAGCGCCTTTACACGGGACAGGGACTACGAGCAGTACTTC.

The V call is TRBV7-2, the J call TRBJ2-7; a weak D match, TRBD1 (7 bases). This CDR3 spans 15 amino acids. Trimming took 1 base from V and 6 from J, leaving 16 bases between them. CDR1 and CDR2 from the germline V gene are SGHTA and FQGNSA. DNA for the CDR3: TGTGCCAGCAGCTTAGGGGGGGCTGGGACAGCCGAGCAGTACTTC. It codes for CASSLGGAGTAEQYF.

CDR3 in amino acids: CASSLLRADTQYF. Written as DNA, the CDR3 is TGTGCCAGCAGCCTCCTCAGGGCAGATACGCAGTATTTT. The chain links TRBV11-2 to TRBJ2-3, with D possibly matching TRBD1 (5 bases). The CDR3 is 13 residues long. Germline V lookup: CDR1 SGHAT, CDR2 FQNNGV. V dropped 5 bases and J dropped 4 bases, with 10 bases sitting between them. Variable domain in full (rest from reference TRBV11-2 and TRBJ2-3): EAGVAQSPRYKIIEKRQSVAFWCNPISGHATLYWYQQILGQGPKLLIQFQNNGVVDDSQLPKDRFSAERLKGVDSTLKIQPAKLEDSAVYLCASSLLRADTQYFGPGTRLTVL.

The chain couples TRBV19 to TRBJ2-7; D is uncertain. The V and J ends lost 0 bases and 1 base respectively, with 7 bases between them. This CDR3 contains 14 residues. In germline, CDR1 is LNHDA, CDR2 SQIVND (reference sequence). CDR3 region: CASSIDLISYEQYF. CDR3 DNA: TGTGCCAGTAGTATAGATCTCATTTCCTACGAGCAGTACTTC.

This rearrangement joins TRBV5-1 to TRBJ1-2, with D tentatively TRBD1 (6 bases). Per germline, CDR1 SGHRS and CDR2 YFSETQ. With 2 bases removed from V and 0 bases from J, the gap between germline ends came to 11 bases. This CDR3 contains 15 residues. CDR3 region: CASSFRDNTNYGYTF. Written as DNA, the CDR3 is TGCGCCAGCAGCTTCCGGGACAACACTAACTATGGCTACACCTTC.

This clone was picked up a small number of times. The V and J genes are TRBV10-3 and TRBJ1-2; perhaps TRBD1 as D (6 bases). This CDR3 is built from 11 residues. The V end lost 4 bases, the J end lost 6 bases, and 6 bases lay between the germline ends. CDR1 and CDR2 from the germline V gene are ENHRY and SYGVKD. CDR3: CAISAGDGYTF. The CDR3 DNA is TGTGCCATCAGTGCAGGGGATGGCTACACCTTC.

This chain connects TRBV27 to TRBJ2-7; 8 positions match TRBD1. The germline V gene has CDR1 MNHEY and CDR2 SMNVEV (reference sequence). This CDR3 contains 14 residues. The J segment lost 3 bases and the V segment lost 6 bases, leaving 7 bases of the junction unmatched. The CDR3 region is CASRLGQGRYEQYF. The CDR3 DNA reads TGTGCCAGCAGGCTAGGACAGGGTCGCTACGAGCAGTACTTC.

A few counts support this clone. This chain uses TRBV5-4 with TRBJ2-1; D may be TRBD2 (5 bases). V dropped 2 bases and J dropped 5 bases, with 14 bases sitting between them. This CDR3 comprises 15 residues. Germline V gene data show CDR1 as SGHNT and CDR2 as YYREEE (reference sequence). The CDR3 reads CASSFLRGMDNEQFF. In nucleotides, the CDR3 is TGTGCCAGCAGCTTTCTTCGGGGAATGGACAATGAGCAGTTCTTC. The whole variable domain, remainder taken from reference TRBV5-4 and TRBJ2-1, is ETGVTQSPTHLIKTRGQQVTLRCSSQSGHNTVSWYQQALGQGPQFIFQYYREEENGRGNFPPRFSGLQFPNYSSELNVNALELDDSALYLCASSFLRGMDNEQFFGPGTRLTVL.

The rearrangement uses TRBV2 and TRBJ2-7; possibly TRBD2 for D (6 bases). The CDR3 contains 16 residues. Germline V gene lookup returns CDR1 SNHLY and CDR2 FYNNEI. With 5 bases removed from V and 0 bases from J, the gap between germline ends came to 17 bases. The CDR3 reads CASSTWGLKSSYEQYF. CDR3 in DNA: TGTGCCAGCAGTACCTGGGGACTCAAAAGCTCCTACGAGCAGTACTTC.